The 17 T cell receptor beta chains presented below share a single source sample, sequenced in a study of Ad26.COV2.S vaccination and SARS-CoV-2 variants (TCRdb year 2021). Libraries were prepared through the immunoSEQ multiplex PCR assay. The immuneACCESS repertoire file appears here via TCRdb, limited to in-frame rearrangements. These files lack a portion of the clones; in checked studies, under half of the deficit traces to unresolved V genes, and the cause of the others is not known. This sample lists approximately 480,000 clones; around 85% were detected once. Roughly 13% of the sample belongs to the ten largest clones. The treatment or condition label for this specimen denotes: around 19 received Ad26.COV2.S at low or high dose, single or two shots; several received placebo; per-sample allocation not given. Repertoires of vaccine and placebo recipients were sequenced from samples taken on day 63 after the first injection.

The source was peripheral blood, collected in a trial of Ad26.COV2.S vaccine versus placebo. The receptor source for this set is a person aged 18-60 years who received the Ad26.COV2.S COVID-19 vaccine or a placebo.

This rearrangement joins TRBV7-2 to TRBJ2-3; D not resolved. The ends were cut back, 0 bases at V and 2 bases at J, with 9 bases in the middle. This CDR3 spans 15 amino acids. Germline CDR1 is SGHTA and CDR2 is FQGNSA. The CDR3 bases are TGTGCCAGCAGCTTAGCCTCCCGACACACAGATACGCAGTATTTT. Translated: CASSLASRHTDTQYF.

CDR3 sequence (DNA): TGTGCCAGCAGTGAAGACAGCTCTGTACGGGAGCAGTACTTC. Its translation: CASSEDSSVREQYF. The chain couples TRBV2 to TRBJ2-7; D is unresolved. CDR1 and CDR2 (germline): SNHLY, FYNNEI. Trimming took 1 base from V and 7 from J, leaving 14 bases between them. This CDR3 region has 14 residues.

The V and J genes are TRBV6-5 and TRBJ2-7; D not resolved. The germline V and J ends were trimmed by 8 bases and 7 bases, with 21 bases remaining between them. Germline V gives CDR1 MNHEY, CDR2 SVGAGI. The CDR3 extends over 14 amino acids. The CDR3: CASSRTQLNSEQYF. CDR3 DNA: TGTGCCAGCTCCCGAACACAACTAAACAGTGAGCAGTACTTC.

The chain uses TRBV3-1 (or the pseudogene TRBV3-2) and TRBJ2-5; TRBD2 might be the D (6 bases). Per the germline V gene, CDR1 is LGHDT and CDR2 is YNNKEL (reference sequence). CDR3 length: 17 residues. Trimming removed 0 bases from V and 4 bases from J, with 18 bases in between. CDR3 amino acids: CASSQDEVWDFGETQYF. CDR3 DNA: TGTGCCAGCAGCCAAGATGAGGTTTGGGACTTTGGAGAGACCCAGTACTTC.

The rearrangement uses TRBV3-1 (or the pseudogene TRBV3-2) and TRBJ2-5; D is unclear. This CDR3 region has 14 residues. Germline lookup yields CDR1 LGHDT and CDR2 YNNKEL (reference sequence). V lost 0 bases and J 5 bases, leaving 10 bases between the germline ends. The CDR3 coding sequence is TGTGCCAGCAGCCAAGAGCTCTCTGGGGAGACCCAGTACTTC. This translates into CASSQELSGETQYF.

The genes are TRBV18 and TRBJ2-7; tentatively, D is TRBD2 (5 bases). The DNA matches TRBJ2-1 better at its end, which makes the J call doubtful. CDR1 and CDR2 (germline): KGHSH, LQKENI. This CDR3 spans 17 amino acids. The CDR3 sequence is CASSPLSGSRTGNEQFF. CDR3 bases: TGTGCCAGCTCACCACTTTCCGGTTCCCGTACGGGGAATGAGCAGTTCTTC.

This chain uses TRBV7-8 with TRBJ1-4, with D perhaps TRBD1 (6 bases). The CDR3 is 15 residues long. The V gene's germline CDR1 is SGHVS and CDR2 FQNEAQ. V was cut by 5 bases and J by 3 bases, with 13 bases left in between. The CDR3 loop reads CASSRRGSPNEKLFF. The CDR3 nucleotides are TGTGCCAGCAGCCGTAGGGGGTCGCCTAATGAAAAACTGTTTTTT. Looking up the rest from reference TRBV7-8 and TRBJ1-4 gives the full variable domain: GAGVSQSPRYKVAKRGQDVALRCDPISGHVSLFWYQQALGQGPEFLTYFQNEAQLDKSGLPSDRFFAERPEGSVSTLKIQRTQQEDSAVYLCASSRRGSPNEKLFFGSGTQLSVL.

This chain connects TRBV28 to TRBJ1-5; D uncertain. CDR3 size: 13 residues. Trimming pared 5 bases from V and 4 bases from J, leaving 9 bases between. CDR1 MDHEN and CDR2 SYDVKM come from the germline V gene. CDR3 sequence reads: CASSTDLNQPQHF. The CDR3 bases are TGTGCCAGCAGTACGGACCTGAATCAGCCCCAGCATTTT.

The chain couples TRBV20-1 to TRBJ2-7, with D possibly being TRBD2 (6 bases). Germline CDR1 and CDR2: DFQATT and SNEGSKA (reference sequence). Trimming removed 3 bases at V and 6 bases at J, with 15 bases between. The CDR3 sequence is 13 residues long. CDR3 DNA sequence: TGCAGTGCTAGTGCCTATGCGGGGCGCGAGCAGTACTTC. Protein sequence: CSASAYAGREQYF.

This chain connects TRBV6-6 to TRBJ2-2; 8 nucleotides line up with TRBD1. CDR3 length: 16 amino acids. The germline CDR1 and CDR2 sequences are MNHNY and SVGAGI (reference sequence). V gave up 0 bases and J gave up 6 bases; unmatched junction bases: 6. The CDR3 spells CASSYSKGQAPGELFF. CDR3 in DNA: TGTGCCAGCAGTTACTCGAAGGGACAGGCTCCCGGGGAGCTGTTTTTT.

The V call is TRBV19, the J call TRBJ2-1; possible D gene TRBD2, 5 bases. The CDR3 has 14 amino acids. Trimming cost V 2 bases and J 5 bases, with 10 bases left between them. Germline CDR1 and CDR2: LNHDA and SQIVND (reference sequence). The CDR3 region is CASSIPFGNNEQFF. CDR3 coding DNA: TGTGCCAGTAGTATACCCTTCGGGAACAATGAGCAGTTCTTC.

As regards this clone: The identical CDR3 is also encoded by other nucleotide sequences in the sample. The genes are TRBV10-3 and TRBJ1-1; D uncertain. This CDR3 comprises 14 residues. The germline CDR1 and CDR2 sequences are ENHRY and SYGVKD. V dropped 3 bases and J dropped 0 bases, with 8 bases sitting between them. CDR3 in DNA: TGTGCCATCAGTGAATCCATCATGAACACTGAAGCTTTCTTT. Its translation is CAISESIMNTEAFF.

A few counts support this clone. V is TRBV30 and J is TRBJ1-6; D gene ambiguous. Germline loops: CDR1 GTSNPN, CDR2 SVGIG (reference sequence). The CDR3 totals 14 residues. The V end lost 1 base, the J end lost 4 bases, and 8 bases lay between the germline ends. CDR3 sequence: CAWSEGKYNSPLHF. DNA for the CDR3: TGTGCCTGGAGTGAAGGCAAATATAATTCACCCCTCCACTTT. The entire variable domain, with the rest obtained from reference TRBV30 and TRBJ1-6, is as follows: SQTIHQWPATLVQPVGSPLSLECTVEGTSNPNLYWYRQAAGRGLQLLFYSVGIGQISSEVPQNLSASRPQDRQFILSSKKLLLSDSGFYLCAWSEGKYNSPLHFGNGTRLTVT.

The rearrangement joins TRBV29-1 to TRBJ1-2; TRBD1 agrees at 8 bases. Per the germline V gene, CDR1 is SQVTM and CDR2 is ANQGSEA. The CDR3 is made up of 14 amino acids. The V segment lost 4 bases and the J segment 4 bases; nucleotides outside the gene matches: 8. CDR3 DNA: TGCAGCGTTGCTGTGGGACAGGCCATCTATGGCTACACCTTC. Translating it yields CSVAVGQAIYGYTF.

The genes are TRBV4-2 and TRBJ2-3; 7 bases fit TRBD1. CDR1 is LGHNA and CDR2 is YNFKEQ in the germline V gene. CDR3 length equals 15 residues. Trimming cost V 5 bases and J 2 bases; bases outside gene matches: 7. As DNA, the CDR3 is TGTGCCAGCAGCGTCCGGGACAGTCCCACAGATACGCAGTATTTT. It encodes CASSVRDSPTDTQYF.

The sample holds one count of this clone. V is TRBV7-9 and J is TRBJ1-1; D perhaps matches TRBD1 (5 bases). The V end lost 4 bases, the J end lost 9 bases, and 12 bases lay between the germline ends. Germline V gives CDR1 SEHNR, CDR2 FQNEAQ (reference sequence). This CDR3 comprises 12 residues. The CDR3 here is CASSSDSLQAFF. Here the CDR3 DNA reads TGTGCCAGCAGCTCCGACAGCTTACAAGCTTTCTTT. The variable domain in full, with the rest retrieved from reference TRBV7-9 and TRBJ1-1, is DTGVSQNPRHKITKRGQNVTFRCDPISEHNRLYWYRQTLGQGPEFLTYFQNEAQLEKSRLLSDRFSAERPKGSFSTLEIQRTEQGDSAMYLCASSSDSLQAFFGQGTRLTVV.

The chain is built from TRBV10-2 and TRBJ2-7; 11 bases match TRBD2. CDR1 and CDR2 (germline): WSHSY, SAAADI. CDR3 length: 13 residues. Trimming removed 6 bases from V and 7 bases from J; junction bases left unmatched: 5. CDR3 sequence (DNA): TGCGCCAGCAGCTGGACTAGCGGGCAAGAGCAGTACTTC. Its translation: CASSWTSGQEQYF.